A selection of T cell receptor beta chains follows, all from one sample in a study of cytomegalovirus exposure and HLA in healthy donors. Profiling relied on immunoSEQ multiplex PCR, and the TCRdb table lists in-frame clones only, not all of them. The sample gives roughly 160,000 clones, about 85% of which show up once; 2.5% to 3% is in the top ten. The sample was PBMCs. The receptors derive from a young man in good health and CMV-seropositive. The CDR3 runs from the conserved cysteine through the conserved F or W. The D gene is left open where the match is weak. Clone sizes are given selectively: once, few, many, or a class where the clone is expanded.

CDR3nt: TGTGCCAGCAGTGACAGGCAGACTAATACGCAGTATTTT
CDR3aa: CASSDRQTNTQYF
j_gene: TRBJ2-3
d_gene: .
v_gene: TRBV2
abundance: .

CDR3nt: TGTGCCACCAGCAGAGATCAAAACACCATATATTTT
CDR3aa: CATSRDQNTIYF
j_gene: TRBJ1-3
d_gene: .
v_gene: TRBV15
abundance: .

CDR3nt: TGTGCCAGCAGCTTATGGACAGGGGAACAGCCCCAGCATTTT
CDR3aa: CASSLWTGEQPQHF
j_gene: TRBJ1-5
d_gene: TRBD1
v_gene: TRBV5-6
abundance: few

CDR3nt: TGTGCCAGCAGTTTGCAGCGGGAGTACTACGAGCAGTACTTC
CDR3aa: CASSLQREYYEQYF
j_gene: TRBJ2-7
d_gene: TRBD2
v_gene: TRBV28
abundance: .

CDR3nt: TGTTCCAGCAGCCCCTTTGGGACAGGGAATGAAAAACTGTTTTTT
CDR3aa: CSSSPFGTGNEKLFF
j_gene: TRBJ1-4
d_gene: TRBD1
v_gene: TRBV7-9
abundance: .

CDR3nt: TGTGCCAGTACTCCTTGGGGGGAGCGCCCGAACACTGAAGCTTTCTTT
CDR3aa: CASTPWGERPNTEAFF
j_gene: TRBJ1-1
d_gene: .
v_gene: TRBV19
abundance: .

CDR3nt: TGTGCCAGCAGCGTAGTCCCACGGGTTGGGAATGAGCAGTTCTTC
CDR3aa: CASSVVPRVGNEQFF
j_gene: TRBJ2-1
d_gene: .
v_gene: TRBV9
abundance: .

CDR3nt: TGTGCCAGCAGCTTCTCCGGGACTAGCGATGAGCAGTTCTTC
CDR3aa: CASSFSGTSDEQFF
j_gene: TRBJ2-1
d_gene: TRBD2
v_gene: TRBV7-3
abundance: .

CDR3nt: TGTGCCAGTAGTAACCGGGGGACAGGTAACACTGAAGCTTTCTTT
CDR3aa: CASSNRGTGNTEAFF
j_gene: TRBJ1-1
d_gene: TRBD1
v_gene: TRBV19
abundance: .

CDR3nt: TGTGCCAGCAGCTTTAGCGGGGACACAGATACGCAGTATTTT
CDR3aa: CASSFSGDTDTQYF
j_gene: TRBJ2-3
d_gene: TRBD2
v_gene: TRBV7-9
abundance: .

CDR3nt: TGCGCCAGCAGCTTAGATTCGGGTAGGTACACTGAAGCTTTCTTT
CDR3aa: CASSLDSGRYTEAFF
j_gene: TRBJ1-1
d_gene: .
v_gene: TRBV5-1
abundance: .

CDR3nt: TGTGCCAGCAGTGAATATGTCGGGGGAGGGAATGAAAAACTGTTTTTT
CDR3aa: CASSEYVGGGNEKLFF
j_gene: TRBJ1-4
d_gene: .
v_gene: TRBV25-1
abundance: .

CDR3nt: TGTGCCAGCTCACTTGCAGGTTACGAGCAGTACTTC
CDR3aa: CASSLAGYEQYF
j_gene: TRBJ2-7
d_gene: .
v_gene: TRBV18
abundance: once

CDR3nt: TGTGCCAGCAGCTATACAGGGTACACTGAAGCTTTCTTT
CDR3aa: CASSYTGYTEAFF
j_gene: TRBJ1-1
d_gene: .
v_gene: TRBV7-9
abundance: .

CDR3nt: TGTGCCAGCAGCTTAATCCAGGGCCCCTACAATGAGCAGTTCTTC
CDR3aa: CASSLIQGPYNEQFF
j_gene: TRBJ2-1
d_gene: .
v_gene: TRBV7-2
abundance: .

CDR3nt: TGTGCCAGCAGCCAAGAAGGGACTAGCGGGTACAATGAGCAGTTCTTC
CDR3aa: CASSQEGTSGYNEQFF
j_gene: TRBJ2-1
d_gene: TRBD2
v_gene: TRBV4-2
abundance: .

CDR3nt: TGCAGCGTTGAATTGGCTAGCGGGAGGACCAATGAGCAGTTCTTC
CDR3aa: CSVELASGRTNEQFF
j_gene: TRBJ2-1
d_gene: TRBD2
v_gene: TRBV29-1
abundance: .

CDR3nt: TGTGCCAGCAGTTTATACGGACAGAGCTATGGCTACACCTTC
CDR3aa: CASSLYGQSYGYTF
j_gene: TRBJ1-2
d_gene: .
v_gene: TRBV27
abundance: .

CDR3nt: TGTGCCAGCAGCCCCGGGGGGCTGGATACGCAGTATTTT
CDR3aa: CASSPGGLDTQYF
j_gene: TRBJ2-3
d_gene: .
v_gene: TRBV6-5
abundance: .

CDR3nt: TGTGCCAGCAGCGGAGGGAGCGTCCACGAGCAGTACTTC
CDR3aa: CASSGGSVHEQYF
j_gene: TRBJ2-7
d_gene: .
v_gene: TRBV6-5
abundance: .

CDR3nt: TGTGCCAGCAGCAAAGACAGGTCGGGTGGAAACACCATATATTTT
CDR3aa: CASSKDRSGGNTIYF
j_gene: TRBJ1-3
d_gene: .
v_gene: TRBV9
abundance: .

CDR3nt: TGCGCCAGCAGTGAGTCCGTTAGCGGGAGGCCCCCCTACAATGAGCAGTTCTTC
CDR3aa: CASSESVSGRPPYNEQFF
j_gene: TRBJ2-1
d_gene: TRBD2
v_gene: TRBV10-2
abundance: few

CDR3nt: TGTGCCAGCTCACCGCCCGGGACAGGGAATGAAAAACTGTTTTTT
CDR3aa: CASSPPGTGNEKLFF
j_gene: TRBJ1-4
d_gene: TRBD1
v_gene: TRBV18
abundance: .

CDR3nt: TGTGCCAGCAGCCGCAGGGGGCAAGAGACCCAGTACTTC
CDR3aa: CASSRRGQETQYF
j_gene: TRBJ2-5
d_gene: TRBD1
v_gene: TRBV11-3
abundance: .

CDR3nt: TGTGCCAGTAGTATGGCGAGGCGGCCTAACACTGAAGCTTTCTTT
CDR3aa: CASSMARRPNTEAFF
j_gene: TRBJ1-1
d_gene: .
v_gene: TRBV19
abundance: .

CDR3nt: TGTGCCATCAGTGAAGTGGGGCGGAGGGCCCAGTACTTC
CDR3aa: CAISEVGRRAQYF
j_gene: TRBJ2-5
d_gene: .
v_gene: TRBV10-3
abundance: .

CDR3nt: TGTGCCAGTAGTATAGGGGGTAGCGGGAGTTGGAATGAGCAGTTCTTC
CDR3aa: CASSIGGSGSWNEQFF
j_gene: TRBJ2-1
d_gene: TRBD2
v_gene: TRBV19
abundance: once

CDR3nt: TGTGCCAGCAGTCTAGCGGGAGGGCCGCAAGATACGCAGTATTTT
CDR3aa: CASSLAGGPQDTQYF
j_gene: TRBJ2-3
d_gene: TRBD2
v_gene: TRBV6-1
abundance: .

CDR3nt: TGTGCCAGCAGCCGAACTAGCGGGAGGGCCGCTGAGCAGTTCTTC
CDR3aa: CASSRTSGRAAEQFF
j_gene: TRBJ2-1
d_gene: TRBD2
v_gene: TRBV7-2
abundance: .

CDR3nt: TGTGCCAGCAGCCGACTAGCGCCCGGGAATGAGCAGTTCTTC
CDR3aa: CASSRLAPGNEQFF
j_gene: TRBJ2-1
d_gene: TRBD2
v_gene: TRBV5-5
abundance: .

CDR3nt: TGTGCCAGCAGTCCCTCGGGACAGGGGTACGAGCAGTACTTC
CDR3aa: CASSPSGQGYEQYF
j_gene: TRBJ2-7
d_gene: TRBD1
v_gene: TRBV7-3
abundance: .

CDR3nt: TGTGCCAGCTCATGGGACAGCTACACAGATACGCAGTATTTT
CDR3aa: CASSWDSYTDTQYF
j_gene: TRBJ2-3
d_gene: TRBD1
v_gene: TRBV18
abundance: .

CDR3nt: TGTGCCAGCAGCGCGCGACAGGGTGTTAATGAAAAACTGTTTTTT
CDR3aa: CASSARQGVNEKLFF
j_gene: TRBJ1-4
d_gene: TRBD1
v_gene: TRBV5-8
abundance: .

CDR3nt: TGCGCCAGCAGCCAATCGGCGGAGGGATTCATTTTCCTTTACAATGAGCAGTTCTTC
CDR3aa: CASSQSAEGFIFLYNEQFF
j_gene: TRBJ2-1
d_gene: .
v_gene: TRBV4-1
abundance: .

CDR3nt: TGCGCCAGCAGTGCGGGGGAAGCGACCATTTACGAGCAGTACTTC
CDR3aa: CASSAGEATIYEQYF
j_gene: TRBJ2-7
d_gene: .
v_gene: TRBV10-1
abundance: .

CDR3nt: TGCGCCAGCAGCTTGCCCGACCGGAGGTATGGCTACACCTTC
CDR3aa: CASSLPDRRYGYTF
j_gene: TRBJ1-2
d_gene: .
v_gene: TRBV5-1
abundance: .

CDR3nt: TGTGCCAGCAACCCTCAGGGCCGGGCCTACGAGCAGTACTTC
CDR3aa: CASNPQGRAYEQYF
j_gene: TRBJ2-7
d_gene: .
v_gene: TRBV2
abundance: .

CDR3nt: TGTGCCAGCGGGAGAGGGGGCTTTACCTACAATGAGCAGTTCTTC
CDR3aa: CASGRGGFTYNEQFF
j_gene: TRBJ2-1
d_gene: TRBD1
v_gene: TRBV27
abundance: .

CDR3nt: TGTGCCTGGAGTCCGCCCGGGACAGGTAACAATCAGCCCCAGCATTTT
CDR3aa: CAWSPPGTGNNQPQHF
j_gene: TRBJ1-5
d_gene: TRBD1
v_gene: TRBV30
abundance: .

CDR3nt: TGCGCCAGCAGCTTACGACAGGGCGGGGATGAAAAACTGTTTTTT
CDR3aa: CASSLRQGGDEKLFF
j_gene: TRBJ1-4
d_gene: TRBD1
v_gene: TRBV5-1
abundance: few

CDR3nt: TGTGCCAGTCACAGGGGGCAAGGATATGGCTACACCTTC
CDR3aa: CASHRGQGYGYTF
j_gene: TRBJ1-2
d_gene: TRBD1
v_gene: TRBV19
abundance: .

CDR3nt: TGTGCCAGCAGGTTAGCGGGAGTTGAGCAGTTCTTC
CDR3aa: CASRLAGVEQFF
j_gene: TRBJ2-1
d_gene: TRBD2
v_gene: TRBV2
abundance: .